Listed below are T cell receptor beta chains from one sample, sequenced in a study of blood T cell repertoires in COVID-19. Here immunoSEQ multiplex PCR was the method, and the copy in TCRdb shows in-frame clones only, minus some. The table has more than 200,000 clones, approximately 91% seen once. Sequenced sample: peripheral blood. Receptors were obtained from a human donor in a cohort sampled during active COVID-19. The conserved cysteine and the conserved F or W are not part of the CDR3 here.

j_gene: TRBJ1-2; v_gene: TRBV27; CDR3aa: ASSSRGTDGYT
j_gene: TRBJ2-3; v_gene: TRBV7-2; CDR3aa: ASTHRGTDTQY
j_gene: TRBJ2-7; v_gene: TRBV4-1; CDR3aa: ASSQYTGTSGYEQY
j_gene: TRBJ1-5; v_gene: TRBV10-3; CDR3aa: AISPSVMKATNQPQH
j_gene: TRBJ2-1; v_gene: TRBV27; CDR3aa: ASSITTGDRYNEQF
j_gene: TRBJ2-7; v_gene: TRBV7-2; CDR3aa: ASSQDRATYEQY
j_gene: TRBJ1-5; v_gene: TRBV19; CDR3aa: ASRRQGAHQPQH
j_gene: TRBJ2-7; v_gene: TRBV30; CDR3aa: AWSPGAAGEQY
j_gene: TRBJ1-1; v_gene: TRBV19; CDR3aa: ATILGGALNTEAF
j_gene: TRBJ1-2; v_gene: TRBV30; CDR3aa: ACPDQGIRGYT
j_gene: TRBJ1-2; v_gene: TRBV6-6; CDR3aa: ASSLTGLIYGYT
j_gene: TRBJ2-7; v_gene: TRBV11-2; CDR3aa: ASSLTRWSYEQY
j_gene: TRBJ2-7; v_gene: TRBV20-1; CDR3aa: SASPGARAYEQY
j_gene: TRBJ2-7; v_gene: TRBV7-9; CDR3aa: ASSYRGGSYEQY
j_gene: TRBJ1-2; v_gene: TRBV6-5; CDR3aa: ASTEGYGYT
j_gene: TRBJ1-5; v_gene: TRBV18; CDR3aa: ASSPMGQGRNQPQH
j_gene: TRBJ1-2; v_gene: TRBV28; CDR3aa: ASSLRVGRRGRVDYGYT
j_gene: TRBJ2-7; v_gene: TRBV5-1; CDR3aa: ASSNQGYEQY
j_gene: TRBJ1-2; v_gene: TRBV6-5; CDR3aa: ASSYGIPGQGFGYT
j_gene: TRBJ2-3; v_gene: TRBV15; CDR3aa: ATSGLIWGRGPTDTQY
j_gene: TRBJ2-7; v_gene: TRBV27; CDR3aa: ASRLGSGGALGQQY
j_gene: TRBJ2-7; v_gene: TRBV2; CDR3aa: ASSSDRLPDYEQY
j_gene: TRBJ1-5; v_gene: TRBV11-2; CDR3aa: ASSLGDRQPQH
j_gene: TRBJ1-1; v_gene: TRBV7-9; CDR3aa: ASSLPGTGDTEAF
j_gene: TRBJ2-1; v_gene: TRBV5-6; CDR3aa: ASSFAGARKRDEQF
j_gene: TRBJ2-7; v_gene: TRBV5-4; CDR3aa: ASSLAMGTATYEQY
j_gene: TRBJ2-7; v_gene: TRBV27; CDR3aa: ASSLATSGMYEQY
j_gene: TRBJ1-1; v_gene: TRBV14; CDR3aa: ASRRDSDTEAF
j_gene: TRBJ2-6; v_gene: TRBV7-3; CDR3aa: ASSQNTGANVLT
j_gene: TRBJ1-4; v_gene: TRBV12-3/TRBV12-4; CDR3aa: ASSLREKLF
j_gene: TRBJ1-3; v_gene: TRBV19; CDR3aa: ASSIGQTSGNTIY
j_gene: TRBJ2-7; v_gene: TRBV30; CDR3aa: AWRIDRYSSSYEQY
j_gene: TRBJ2-3; v_gene: TRBV6-2/TRBV6-3; CDR3aa: ASSYGGTSGATDTQY
j_gene: TRBJ1-1; v_gene: TRBV6-6; CDR3aa: ASSSRAVGNTEAF
j_gene: TRBJ2-1; v_gene: TRBV27; CDR3aa: ASSLWTDSNEQF
j_gene: TRBJ1-5; v_gene: TRBV7-9; CDR3aa: ASSLGTGLGQPQH
j_gene: TRBJ1-2; v_gene: TRBV30; CDR3aa: AWTTIGSNGYT
j_gene: TRBJ1-6; v_gene: TRBV7-9; CDR3aa: ASSLGTADSPLH
j_gene: TRBJ1-6; v_gene: TRBV4-3; CDR3aa: ASSQVGTGESPLH
j_gene: TRBJ1-1; v_gene: TRBV9; CDR3aa: ASSVEAGNTEAF
j_gene: TRBJ2-2; v_gene: TRBV6-1; CDR3aa: ASSEMRNTGELF
j_gene: TRBJ2-1; v_gene: TRBV4-1; CDR3aa: ASSQDYSASGNEQF
j_gene: TRBJ2-7; v_gene: TRBV2; CDR3aa: ASRSGSGEQY
j_gene: TRBJ1-1; v_gene: TRBV11-3; CDR3aa: ASSLAGQGANTEAF
j_gene: TRBJ2-7; v_gene: TRBV12-2; CDR3aa: ASRLAISGRPEEEQY
j_gene: TRBJ2-1; v_gene: TRBV24-1; CDR3aa: ATGTGDSLYNEQF
j_gene: TRBJ1-4; v_gene: TRBV4-3; CDR3aa: ASSLGQNNEKLF
j_gene: TRBJ1-4; v_gene: TRBV6-6; CDR3aa: ASSYTEVNEKLF
j_gene: TRBJ1-4; v_gene: TRBV7-2; CDR3aa: ASSLGGGLGEKLF
j_gene: TRBJ2-7; v_gene: TRBV6-6; CDR3aa: ASSLDSPRSYEQY
j_gene: TRBJ1-6; v_gene: TRBV7-6; CDR3aa: ASSLNEGANNSPLH
j_gene: TRBJ1-1; v_gene: TRBV6-6; CDR3aa: ASSWGQGIDTEAF
j_gene: TRBJ2-3; v_gene: TRBV4-1; CDR3aa: ASKGLTDTQY
j_gene: TRBJ2-7; v_gene: TRBV28; CDR3aa: ASSLWHFSSYEQY